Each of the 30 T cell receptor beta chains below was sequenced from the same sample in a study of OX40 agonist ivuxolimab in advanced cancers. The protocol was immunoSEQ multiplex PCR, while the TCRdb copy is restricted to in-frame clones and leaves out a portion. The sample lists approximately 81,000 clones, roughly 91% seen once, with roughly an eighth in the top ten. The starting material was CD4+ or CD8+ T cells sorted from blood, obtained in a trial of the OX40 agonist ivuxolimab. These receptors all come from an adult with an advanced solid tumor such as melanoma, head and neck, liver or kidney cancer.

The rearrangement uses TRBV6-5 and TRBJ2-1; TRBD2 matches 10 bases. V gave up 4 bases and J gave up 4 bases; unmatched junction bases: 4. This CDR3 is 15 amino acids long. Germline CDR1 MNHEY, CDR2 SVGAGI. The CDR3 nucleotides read TGTGCCAGCAGTTCAAGCGGGGGGGCATACAATGAGCAGTTCTTC. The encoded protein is CASSSSGGAYNEQFF.

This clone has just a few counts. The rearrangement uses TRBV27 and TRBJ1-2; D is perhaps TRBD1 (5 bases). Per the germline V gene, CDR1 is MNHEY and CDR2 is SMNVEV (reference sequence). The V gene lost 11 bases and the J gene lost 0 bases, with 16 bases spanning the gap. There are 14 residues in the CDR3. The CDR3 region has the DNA TGTGCCCGCCCGCGGGGGATGTCTAACTATGGCTACACCTTC. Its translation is CARPRGMSNYGYTF.

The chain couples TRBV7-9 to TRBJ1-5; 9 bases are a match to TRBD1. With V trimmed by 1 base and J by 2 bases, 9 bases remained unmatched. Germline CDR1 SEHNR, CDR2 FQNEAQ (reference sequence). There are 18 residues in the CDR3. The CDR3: CASSLVEQGAIGNQPQHF. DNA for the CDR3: TGTGCCAGCAGCTTAGTTGAACAGGGGGCGATTGGCAATCAGCCCCAGCATTTT.

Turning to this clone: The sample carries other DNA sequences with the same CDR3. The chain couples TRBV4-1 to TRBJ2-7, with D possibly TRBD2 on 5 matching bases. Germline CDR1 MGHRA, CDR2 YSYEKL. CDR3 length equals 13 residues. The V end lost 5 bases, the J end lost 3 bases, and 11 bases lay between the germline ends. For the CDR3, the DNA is TGCGCCAGCAGCGCCGTTGAGGGCTACGAGCAGTACTTC. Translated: CASSAVEGYEQYF.

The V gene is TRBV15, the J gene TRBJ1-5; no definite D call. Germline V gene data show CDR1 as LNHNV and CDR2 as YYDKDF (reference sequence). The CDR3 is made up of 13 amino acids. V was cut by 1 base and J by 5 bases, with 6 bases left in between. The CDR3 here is CATSRVEHQPQHF. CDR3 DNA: TGTGCCACCAGCAGAGTAGAGCATCAGCCCCAGCATTTT.

The CDR3 sequence: CSVEVVGQDYTGELFF. As DNA, the CDR3 is TGCAGCGTTGAAGTGGTTGGGCAGGACTACACCGGGGAGCTGTTTTTT. This chain joins TRBV29-1 and TRBJ2-2, with TRBD2 as a possible D gene (5 bases). CDR1 and CDR2 (germline): SQVTM, ANQGSEA. Trimming removed 1 base at V and 3 bases at J, with 15 bases between. This CDR3 is built from 16 residues.

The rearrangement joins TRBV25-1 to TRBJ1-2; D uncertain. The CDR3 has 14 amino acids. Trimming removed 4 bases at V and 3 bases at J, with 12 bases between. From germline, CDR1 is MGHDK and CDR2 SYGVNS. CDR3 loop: CASSGGFMDYGYTF. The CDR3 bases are TGTGCCAGCAGTGGAGGTTTCATGGACTATGGCTACACCTTC.

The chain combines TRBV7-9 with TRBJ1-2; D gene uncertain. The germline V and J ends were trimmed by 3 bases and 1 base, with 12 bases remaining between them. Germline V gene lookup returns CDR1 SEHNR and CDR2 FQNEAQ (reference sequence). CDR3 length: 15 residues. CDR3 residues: CASSFRGIVNYGYTF. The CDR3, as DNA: TGTGCCAGCAGCTTCCGGGGAATCGTTAACTATGGCTACACCTTC.

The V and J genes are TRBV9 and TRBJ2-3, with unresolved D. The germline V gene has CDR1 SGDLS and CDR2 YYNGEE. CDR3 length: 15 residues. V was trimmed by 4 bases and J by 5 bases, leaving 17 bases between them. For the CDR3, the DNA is TGTGCCAGCAGCCCCTCTGGTCTTTGGGGAGATACGCAGTATTTT. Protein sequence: CASSPSGLWGDTQYF.

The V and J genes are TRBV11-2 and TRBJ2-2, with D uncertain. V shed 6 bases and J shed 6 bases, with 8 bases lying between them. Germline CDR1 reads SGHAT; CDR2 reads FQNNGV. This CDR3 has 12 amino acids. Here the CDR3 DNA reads TGTGCCAGCAGTTTCCTGCCCGGGGAGCTGTTTTTT. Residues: CASSFLPGELFF.

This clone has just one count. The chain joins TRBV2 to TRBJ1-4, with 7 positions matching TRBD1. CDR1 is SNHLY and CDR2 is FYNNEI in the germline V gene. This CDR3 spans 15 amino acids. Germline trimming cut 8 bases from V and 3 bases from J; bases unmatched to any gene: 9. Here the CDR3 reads CASFRGQASNEKLFF. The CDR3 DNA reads TGTGCCAGCTTTCGAGGACAGGCCTCTAATGAAAAACTGTTTTTT.

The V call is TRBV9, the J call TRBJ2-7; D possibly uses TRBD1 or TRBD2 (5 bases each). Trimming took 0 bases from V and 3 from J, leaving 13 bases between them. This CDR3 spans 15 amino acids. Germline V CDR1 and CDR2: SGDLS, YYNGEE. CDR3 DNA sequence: TGTGCCAGCAGCGTAGTGGGGGAAAGAGGCTACGAGCAGTACTTC. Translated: CASSVVGERGYEQYF. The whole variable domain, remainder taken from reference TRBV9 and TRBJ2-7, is DSGVTQTPKHLITATGQRVTLRCSPRSGDLSVYWYQQSLDQGLQFLIQYYNGEERAKGNILERFSAQQFPDLHSELNLSSLELGDSALYFCASSVVGERGYEQYFGPGTRLTVT.

The CDR3 sequence: CASSQDTQGGETQYF. DNA for the CDR3: TGCGCCAGCAGCCAGGACACACAGGGGGGAGAGACCCAGTACTTC. V usage is TRBV4-3 and J usage is TRBJ2-5; 8 nucleotides match TRBD1. This CDR3 has 15 residues. The germline V gene encodes CDR1 LGHNA and CDR2 YSLEER. The J segment lost 4 bases and the V segment lost 3 bases, leaving 7 bases of the junction unmatched.

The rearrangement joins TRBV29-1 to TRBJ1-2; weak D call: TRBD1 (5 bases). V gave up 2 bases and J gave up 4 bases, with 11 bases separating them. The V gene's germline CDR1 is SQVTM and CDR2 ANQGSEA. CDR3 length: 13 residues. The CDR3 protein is CSVELGTLYGYTF. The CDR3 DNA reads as TGCAGCGTTGAACTGGGGACCCTCTATGGCTACACCTTC.

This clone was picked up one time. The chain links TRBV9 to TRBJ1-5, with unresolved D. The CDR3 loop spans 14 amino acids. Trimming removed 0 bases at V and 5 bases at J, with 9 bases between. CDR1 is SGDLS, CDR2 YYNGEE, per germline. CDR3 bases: TGTGCCAGCAGCGTAGGATGGGGAGATCAGCCCCAGCATTTT. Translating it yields CASSVGWGDQPQHF.

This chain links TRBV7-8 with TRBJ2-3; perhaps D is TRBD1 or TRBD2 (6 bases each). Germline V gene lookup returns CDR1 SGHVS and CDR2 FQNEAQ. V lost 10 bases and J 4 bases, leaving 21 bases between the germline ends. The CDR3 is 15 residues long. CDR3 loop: CATTRRGRASDTQYF. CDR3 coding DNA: TGTGCCACCACACGACGGGGGCGGGCCTCAGATACGCAGTATTTT. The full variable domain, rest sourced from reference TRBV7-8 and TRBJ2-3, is GAGVSQSPRYKVAKRGQDVALRCDPISGHVSLFWYQQALGQGPEFLTYFQNEAQLDKSGLPSDRFFAERPEGSVSTLKIQRTQQEDSAVYLCATTRRGRASDTQYFGPGTRLTVL.

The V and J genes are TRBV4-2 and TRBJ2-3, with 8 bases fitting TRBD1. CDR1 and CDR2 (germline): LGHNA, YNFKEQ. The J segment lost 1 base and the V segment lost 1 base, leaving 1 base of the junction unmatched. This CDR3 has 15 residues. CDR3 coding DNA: TGTGCCAGCAGCCAAGCGGGACAGGGCACAGATACGCAGTATTTT. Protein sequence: CASSQAGQGTDTQYF.

The DNA for the CDR3 is TGCGCCAGCAGCCAACCGGACAGGGGGCATAGTGGCAATCAGCCCCAGCATTTT. This codes for CASSQPDRGHSGNQPQHF. This chain joins TRBV4-3 and TRBJ1-5; 11 nucleotides align to TRBD1. Germline V lookup: CDR1 LGHNA, CDR2 YSLEER. Trimming removed 2 bases from V and 2 bases from J; junction bases left unmatched: 8. The CDR3 extends over 18 amino acids.

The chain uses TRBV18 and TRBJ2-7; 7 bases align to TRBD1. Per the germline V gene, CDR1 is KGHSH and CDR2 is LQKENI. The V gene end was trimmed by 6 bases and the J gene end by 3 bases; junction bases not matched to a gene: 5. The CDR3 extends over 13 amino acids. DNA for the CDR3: TGTGCCAGCTCCCAGACAGGGCGCTACGAGCAGTACTTC. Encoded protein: CASSQTGRYEQYF.

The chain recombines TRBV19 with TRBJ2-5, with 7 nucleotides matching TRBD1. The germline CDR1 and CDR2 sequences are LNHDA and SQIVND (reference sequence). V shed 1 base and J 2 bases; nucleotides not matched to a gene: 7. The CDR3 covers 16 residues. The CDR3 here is CASSIGVGGEQETQYF. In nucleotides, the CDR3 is TGTGCCAGTAGTATAGGGGTAGGGGGCGAGCAAGAGACCCAGTACTTC.

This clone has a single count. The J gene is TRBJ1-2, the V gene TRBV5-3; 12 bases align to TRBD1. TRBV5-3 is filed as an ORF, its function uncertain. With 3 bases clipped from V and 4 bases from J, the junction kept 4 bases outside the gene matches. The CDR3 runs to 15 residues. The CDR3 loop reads CARSWDRGPSYGYTF. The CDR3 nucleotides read TGTGCCAGAAGCTGGGACAGGGGGCCGAGCTATGGCTACACCTTC.

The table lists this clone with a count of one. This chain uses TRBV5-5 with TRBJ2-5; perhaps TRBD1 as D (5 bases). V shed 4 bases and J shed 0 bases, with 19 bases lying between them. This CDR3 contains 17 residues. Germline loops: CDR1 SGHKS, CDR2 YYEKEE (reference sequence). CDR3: CASSMHWSGAYQETQYF. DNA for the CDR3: TGTGCCAGCAGCATGCATTGGTCTGGGGCGTACCAAGAGACCCAGTACTTC. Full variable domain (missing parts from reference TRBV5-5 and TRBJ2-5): DAGVTQSPTHLIKTRGQQVTLRCSPISGHKSVSWYQQVLGQGPQFIFQYYEKEERGRGNFPDRFSARQFPNYSSELNVNALLLGDSALYLCASSMHWSGAYQETQYFGPGTRLLVL.

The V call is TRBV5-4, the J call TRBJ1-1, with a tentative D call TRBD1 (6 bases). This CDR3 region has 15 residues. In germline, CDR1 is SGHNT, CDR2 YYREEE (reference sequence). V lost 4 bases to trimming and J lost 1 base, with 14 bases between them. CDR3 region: CASSLDEGGNTEAFF. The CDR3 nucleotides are TGTGCCAGCAGCCTCGACGAGGGGGGGAACACTGAAGCTTTCTTT. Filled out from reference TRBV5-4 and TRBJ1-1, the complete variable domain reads ETGVTQSPTHLIKTRGQQVTLRCSSQSGHNTVSWYQQALGQGPQFIFQYYREEENGRGNFPPRFSGLQFPNYSSELNVNALELDDSALYLCASSLDEGGNTEAFFGQGTRLTVV.

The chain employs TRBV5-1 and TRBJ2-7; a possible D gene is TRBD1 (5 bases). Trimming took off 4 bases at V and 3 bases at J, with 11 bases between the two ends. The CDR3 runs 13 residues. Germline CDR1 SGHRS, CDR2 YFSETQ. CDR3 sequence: CASSLTAGYEQYF. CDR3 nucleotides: TGCGCCAGCAGCCTGACAGCCGGCTACGAGCAGTACTTC.

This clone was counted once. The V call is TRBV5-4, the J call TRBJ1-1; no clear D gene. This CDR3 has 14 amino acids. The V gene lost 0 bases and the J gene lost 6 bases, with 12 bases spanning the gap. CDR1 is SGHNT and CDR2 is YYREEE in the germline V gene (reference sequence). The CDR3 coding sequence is TGTGCCAGCAGCTTGGCGGTACGGGGAGCTGAAGCTTTCTTT. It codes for CASSLAVRGAEAFF.

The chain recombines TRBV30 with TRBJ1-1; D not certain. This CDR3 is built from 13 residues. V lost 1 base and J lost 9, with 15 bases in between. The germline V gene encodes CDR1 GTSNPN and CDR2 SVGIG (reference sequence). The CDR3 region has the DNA TGTGCCTGGAGTGGTGGAACCGGGGTGAAAGCTTTCTTT. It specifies CAWSGGTGVKAFF.

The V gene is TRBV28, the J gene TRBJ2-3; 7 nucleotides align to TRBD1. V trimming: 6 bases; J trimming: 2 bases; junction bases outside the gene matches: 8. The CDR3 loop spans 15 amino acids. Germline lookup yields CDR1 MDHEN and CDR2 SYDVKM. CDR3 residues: CASRSLDRFTDTQYF. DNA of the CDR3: TGTGCCAGCAGATCCTTGGACAGGTTCACAGATACGCAGTATTTT.

This CDR3 reads CASSAGSANQPQHF. CDR3 nucleotide sequence: TGTGCCAGCAGCGCAGGGTCGGCCAATCAGCCCCAGCATTTT. The chain couples TRBV2 to TRBJ1-5; possibly TRBD1 for D (5 bases). V was trimmed by 6 bases and J by 3 bases, leaving 12 bases between them. Per germline, CDR1 SNHLY and CDR2 FYNNEI. There are 14 residues in the CDR3.

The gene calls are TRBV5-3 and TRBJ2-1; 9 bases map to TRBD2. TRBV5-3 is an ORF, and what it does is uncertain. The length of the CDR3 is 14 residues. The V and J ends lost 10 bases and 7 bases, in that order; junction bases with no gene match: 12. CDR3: CAGKMGLARNEQFF. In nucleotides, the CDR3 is TGTGCCGGTAAAATGGGACTAGCTAGAAATGAGCAGTTCTTC.

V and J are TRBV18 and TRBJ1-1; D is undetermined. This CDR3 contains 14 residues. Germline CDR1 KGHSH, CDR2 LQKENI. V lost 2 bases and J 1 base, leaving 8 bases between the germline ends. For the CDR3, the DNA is TGTGCCAGCTCACCATGGGAGTCGAACACTGAAGCTTTCTTT. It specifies CASSPWESNTEAFF.